Listed here is a single T cell receptor beta chain. This entry comes from a study of blood T cell repertoires in COVID-19. Study information: From T cells, B-cell-depleted T cells, or PBMCs came the material, which was cDNA or gDNA.

TCRdb keeps only in-frame clones here, not all; method: immunoSEQ multiplex PCR. The sample gives some 110,000 clones, around 88% of which show up once; roughly 5.4% is in the top ten. V shed 5 bases, J shed 5 bases, and the junction held 10 bases outside the gene matches. This CDR3 region has 15 residues. Germline V CDR1 and CDR2: SGHTA, FQGNSA. The chain carries TRBV7-2 and TRBJ1-2; 8 nucleotides align to TRBD1. Sequencing used peripheral blood. This receptor was obtained from a human donor in a cohort sampled during active COVID-19. The CDR3 here is CASSPTGADIYGYTF. As DNA, the CDR3 is TGTGCCAGCAGCCCGACAGGGGCGGATATATATGGCTACACCTTC. The whole variable domain, remainder taken from reference TRBV7-2 and TRBJ1-2, is GAGVSQSPSNKVTEKGKDVELRCDPISGHTALYWYRQSLGQGLEFLIYFQGNSAPDKSGLPSDRFSAERTGGSVSTLTIQRTQQEDSAVYLCASSPTGADIYGYTFGSGTRLTVV.